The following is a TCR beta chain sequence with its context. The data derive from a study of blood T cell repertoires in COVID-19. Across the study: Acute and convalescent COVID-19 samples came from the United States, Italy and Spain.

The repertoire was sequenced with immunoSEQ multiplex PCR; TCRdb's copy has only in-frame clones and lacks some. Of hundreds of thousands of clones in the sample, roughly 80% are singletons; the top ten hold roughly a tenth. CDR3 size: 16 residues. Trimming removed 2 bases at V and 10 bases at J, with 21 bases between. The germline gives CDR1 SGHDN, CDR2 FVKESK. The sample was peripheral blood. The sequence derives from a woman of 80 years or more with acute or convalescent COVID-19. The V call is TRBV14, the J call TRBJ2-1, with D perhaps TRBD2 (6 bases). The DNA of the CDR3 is TGTGCCAGCAGCCAATCCTCGAGGGTGGGGGGAGTGGAGCAGTTCTTC. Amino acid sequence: CASSQSSRVGGVEQFF.